The clone carrying this TCR beta chain appeared a few times. This entry is derived from a study of T cells in Graves' hyperthyroidism and ophthalmopathy. V trimming: 6 bases; J trimming: 3 bases; junction bases outside the gene matches: 7. Germline CDR1 MNHEY, CDR2 SVGAGI. The CDR3 is made up of 15 amino acids. Regions amplified from RNA transcripts were the TCR beta CDR3 regions. An initial round of RT-PCR targeting the TCR CDR3 relied on the HTBI primer set. Each CDR3 protein gets one entry after TCRdb re-called the multiplex PCR reads with MiXCR. The data show about 380,000 distinct CDR3 sequences, about a fifth seen once.

The source of this sequence is a man younger than 30 with Graves' ophthalmopathy. The gene calls are TRBV6-5 and TRBJ2-2; 7 nucleotides match TRBD1. Sequencing was carried out using blood. The DNA for the CDR3 is TGTGCCAGCAGATACCGGGACAGTTACACCGGGGAGCTGTTTTTT. Its protein product is CASRYRDSYTGELFF.